A single sample is the source of the 32 T cell receptor beta chains below, sequenced in a study of long-term antiretroviral therapy in people with HIV. Samples were assayed with immunoSEQ v3.0 at survey level. TCRdb's table, derived via immunoSEQ multiplex PCR, lists solely in-frame clones and lacks some. This table holds 20,000 or so clones, approximately 80% found once. Sequenced here: unsorted PBMCs, sampled around 6 years after starting antiretroviral therapy. The receptors stem from a man aged 25-45 years with HIV.

The sample holds a few counts of this clone. This chain links TRBV5-1 with TRBJ1-6; 7 bases agree with TRBD1. Germline trimming cut 3 bases from V and 11 bases from J; bases unmatched to any gene: 8. This CDR3 spans 14 amino acids. The germline V gene encodes CDR1 SGHRS and CDR2 YFSETQ. The CDR3 DNA reads TGCGCCAGCAGCTCGACAGGGATGGGGCCACCCCTCCACTTT. Translating it yields CASSSTGMGPPLHF.

The genes are TRBV19 and TRBJ2-3; 8 bases agree with TRBD1. The CDR3 consists of 14 residues. J gave up 4 bases and V 0 bases, and 0 bases lay outside the gene matches. Germline CDR1 is LNHDA and CDR2 is SQIVND (reference sequence). CDR3 nucleotides: TGTGCCAGTAGTATAGACAGGGGGCCAGATACGCAGTATTTT. Its protein product is CASSIDRGPDTQYF.

This chain uses TRBV19 with TRBJ2-7; D tentatively reads TRBD1 or TRBD2 (5 bases each). The CDR3 sequence is 16 residues long. V was pared by 5 bases and J by 0 bases, with 17 bases between. Germline CDR1 reads LNHDA; CDR2 reads SQIVND (reference sequence). The CDR3 DNA is TGTGCCAGTAGTTCCCCAGGGACCCGGAGCTCCTACGAGCAGTACTTC. It specifies CASSSPGTRSSYEQYF.

The chain carries TRBV2 and TRBJ1-5; D is possibly TRBD1 (6 bases). The V and J ends lost 1 base and 4 bases respectively, with 11 bases between them. Germline CDR1 is SNHLY and CDR2 is FYNNEI. The CDR3 has 15 amino acids. CDR3 sequence reads: CASSEGGALNQPQHF. The DNA for the CDR3 is TGTGCCAGCAGTGAAGGGGGGGCCTTAAATCAGCCCCAGCATTTT. The full variable domain, rest sourced from reference TRBV2 and TRBJ1-5, is EPEVTQTPSHQVTQMGQEVILRCVPISNHLYFYWYRQILGQKVEFLVSFYNNEISEKSEIFDDQFSVERPDGSNFTLKIRSTKLEDSAMYFCASSEGGALNQPQHFGDGTRLSIL.

The chain recombines TRBV6-5 with TRBJ1-5; D is unresolved. Germline values: CDR1 MNHEY, CDR2 SVGAGI. V gave up 5 bases and J gave up 6 bases, with 11 bases separating them. CDR3 length equals 13 residues. The chain's CDR3 is CASSQDGGQPQHF. For the CDR3, the DNA is TGTGCCAGCAGTCAGGACGGAGGTCAGCCCCAGCATTTT.

CDR3: CASSVRDRGWYNEQFF. DNA for the CDR3: TGTGCCAGCAGCGTCAGGGACAGGGGGTGGTACAATGAGCAGTTCTTC. This sequence joins TRBV5-6 and TRBJ2-1; 11 nucleotides align to TRBD1. The germline gives CDR1 SGHDT, CDR2 YYEEEE. This CDR3 has 16 residues. V was pared by 4 bases and J by 4 bases, with 7 bases of the junction left unmatched.

As DNA, the CDR3 is TGTGCCAGCAGTCGCGCGGGGAGGGGGAGCTACGAGCAGTACTTC. Translating gives CASSRAGRGSYEQYF. The chain is built from TRBV7-9 and TRBJ2-7; the D gene is possibly TRBD2 (7 bases). Germline V lookup: CDR1 SEHNR, CDR2 FQNEAQ (reference sequence). The germline V and J ends were trimmed by 6 bases and 3 bases, with 18 bases remaining between them. The CDR3 contains 15 residues.

This chain links TRBV10-3 with TRBJ2-1; a weak D match, TRBD1 (5 bases). V was trimmed by 2 bases and J by 5 bases, leaving 16 bases between them. The CDR3 sequence is 16 residues long. CDR1 is ENHRY and CDR2 is SYGVKD in the germline V gene. CDR3 loop: CAISEPPVGANNEQFF. The CDR3 DNA reads as TGTGCCATCAGTGAGCCCCCAGTAGGGGCTAACAATGAGCAGTTCTTC.

This clone has a single count. The rearrangement uses TRBV20-1 and TRBJ2-7; a weak D match, TRBD1 (5 bases). Germline CDR1 DFQATT, CDR2 SNEGSKA (reference sequence). V gave up 6 bases and J gave up 5 bases, with 11 bases separating them. CDR3 length equals 11 residues. CDR3 in amino acids: CSAPGRHEQYF. CDR3 nucleotide sequence: TGCAGTGCGCCAGGGCGCCACGAGCAGTACTTC.

The chain has TRBV4-3 and TRBJ2-1; D gene unclear. This CDR3 contains 16 residues. The germline V gene has CDR1 LGHNA and CDR2 YSLEER. V was clipped by 1 base and J by 5 bases, with 15 bases between them. The CDR3 sequence: CASSQAVRPLNNEQFF. CDR3 DNA: TGCGCCAGCAGCCAAGCCGTCCGGCCATTGAACAATGAGCAGTTCTTC.

This clone has more than one count but fewer than ten. This chain connects TRBV18 to TRBJ2-3; 8 nucleotides line up with TRBD1. The germline gives CDR1 KGHSH, CDR2 LQKENI. Trimming cost V 4 bases and J 6 bases; bases outside gene matches: 6. CDR3 length equals 14 residues. CDR3: CASSLQDRADTQYF. The CDR3, as DNA: TGTGCCAGCTCACTTCAGGACAGGGCGGATACGCAGTATTTT.

Turning to this clone: At one boundary the junction diverges from the germline segment, which might be a read error. This rearrangement joins TRBV4-3 to TRBJ2-3; D uncertain. The CDR3 sequence is 14 residues long. From germline, CDR1 is LGHNA and CDR2 YSLEER. In nucleotides, the CDR3 is TGCGCCAGCAGCCAAGAGGTTCAGGACCCCCTGAGGAGTTTT. As protein: CASSQEVQDPLRSF.

Only one count was recorded for this clone. This chain joins TRBV7-9 and TRBJ1-1; a weak D match, TRBD1 (6 bases). Trimming pared 3 bases from V and 1 base from J, leaving 15 bases between. The CDR3 spans 16 residues. Germline CDR1 is SEHNR and CDR2 is FQNEAQ (reference sequence). This CDR3 is CASSFPGTPKNTEAFF. CDR3 sequence (DNA): TGTGCCAGCAGCTTCCCCGGGACACCGAAGAACACTGAAGCTTTCTTT.

The rearrangement uses TRBV4-3 and TRBJ1-5; D not resolved. The V and J ends lost 0 bases and 0 bases respectively, with 6 bases between them. The CDR3 spans 15 residues. Germline CDR1 and CDR2: LGHNA and YSLEER. The CDR3 spells CASSQDKGSNQPQHF. CDR3 DNA sequence: TGCGCCAGCAGCCAAGATAAGGGTAGCAATCAGCCCCAGCATTTT.

In DNA, the CDR3 is TGTGCCAGCAGCCAAGGCACAGATACGCAGTATTTT. It is translated as CASSQGTDTQYF. The rearrangement joins TRBV7-2 to TRBJ2-3; no reliable D call. The CDR3 is made up of 12 amino acids. The germline CDR1 and CDR2 sequences are SGHTA and FQGNSA. The V end was cut by 5 bases, the J end by 1 base, with 4 bases between. Based on the CDR3 plus reference TRBV7-2 and TRBJ2-3, the full variable domain is GAGVSQSPSNKVTEKGKDVELRCDPISGHTALYWYRQSLGQGLEFLIYFQGNSAPDKSGLPSDRFSAERTGGSVSTLTIQRTQQEDSAVYLCASSQGTDTQYFGPGTRLTVL.

The chain combines TRBV18 with TRBJ2-7, with 7 bases lining up with TRBD2. V shed 2 bases and J 2 bases; nucleotides not matched to a gene: 3. Germline V gene lookup returns CDR1 KGHSH and CDR2 LQKENI. CDR3 length equals 14 residues. The chain's CDR3 is CASSPGGGTYEQYF. In nucleotides, the CDR3 is TGTGCCAGCTCACCAGGGGGGGGGACCTACGAGCAGTACTTC.

J is TRBJ1-3 and V is TRBV18; possible D gene TRBD1, 6 bases. CDR1 and CDR2 from the germline V gene are KGHSH and LQKENI. Deletions cut 5 bases from V and 0 bases from J, with 14 bases between. The CDR3 has 16 amino acids. The CDR3 bases are TGTGCCAGCTCAATCCAGGGGACCGCCTCTGGAAACACCATATATTTT. Translation gives CASSIQGTASGNTIYF.

This clone was recorded only once. The gene calls are TRBV11-2 and TRBJ2-2; D remains ambiguous. The CDR3 runs to 16 residues. Germline-derived CDR1 and CDR2 are SGHAT and FQNNGV. With 5 bases removed from V and 6 bases from J, the gap between germline ends came to 19 bases. This chain's CDR3 is CASSPTGVQVSGELFF. The CDR3 DNA reads TGTGCCAGCAGCCCCACTGGGGTGCAGGTCTCCGGGGAGCTGTTTTTT.

This chain uses TRBV2 with TRBJ2-1, with TRBD1 matching 9 bases. CDR3 length: 15 residues. The V and J ends lost 5 bases and 6 bases, in that order; junction bases with no gene match: 8. The germline V gene has CDR1 SNHLY and CDR2 FYNNEI. The DNA for the CDR3 is TGTGCCAGCAGTTCGACAGGGGGAAACATCAATGAGCAGTTCTTC. Translation gives CASSSTGGNINEQFF.

The rearrangement uses TRBV18 and TRBJ2-3; 8 bases fit TRBD1. Germline V lookup: CDR1 KGHSH, CDR2 LQKENI. CDR3 size: 16 residues. J gave up 2 bases and V 1 base, and 5 bases lay outside the gene matches. CDR3 residues: CASSPQGQVLTDTQYF. As DNA, the CDR3 is TGTGCCAGCTCACCACAGGGACAGGTACTCACAGATACGCAGTATTTT.

The chain recombines TRBV5-1 with TRBJ1-2; tentatively, D is TRBD1 (6 bases). The CDR3 totals 14 residues. Germline V gene sequence: CDR1 SGHRS, CDR2 YFSETQ. Trimming took off 4 bases at V and 6 bases at J, with 16 bases between the two ends. CDR3 sequence: CASSVRTVENGYTF. CDR3 in DNA: TGCGCCAGCAGCGTTCGGACAGTGGAGAATGGCTACACCTTC.

On this clone: Within the sample, other DNA sequences also encode this same CDR3. V and J are TRBV6-1 and TRBJ1-2; D might be TRBD1 (5 bases). Trimming removed 2 bases from V and 5 bases from J, with 6 bases in between. Germline V gene sequence: CDR1 MNHNS, CDR2 SASEGT. This CDR3 has 12 residues. The CDR3 is CASSEPGYGYTF. Here the CDR3 DNA reads TGTGCCAGCAGTGAACCAGGGTATGGCTACACCTTC.

This clone has only a few counts. The chain has TRBV5-1 and TRBJ2-7, with a weak D call TRBD2 (6 bases). Germline V lookup: CDR1 SGHRS, CDR2 YFSETQ. Trimming cost V 7 bases and J 3 bases, with 14 bases left between them. This CDR3 spans 13 amino acids. CDR3 sequence: CASGRGEGYEQYF. The CDR3 nucleotides are TGCGCCAGCGGGCGGGGTGAGGGCTACGAGCAGTACTTC.

The J gene is TRBJ2-1, the V gene TRBV25-1, with 8 positions matching TRBD2. V was clipped by 7 bases and J by 6 bases; unmatched bases: 2. The germline gives CDR1 MGHDK, CDR2 SYGVNS. This CDR3 contains 12 residues. The chain's CDR3 is CASTGTSNEQFF. The DNA of the CDR3 is TGTGCCAGCACCGGGACTAGCAATGAGCAGTTCTTC.

V is TRBV5-1 and J is TRBJ2-7, with 10 bases fitting TRBD1. The length of the CDR3 is 15 residues. V lost 6 bases, J lost 2 bases, and 8 bases stayed unmatched. CDR1 SGHRS and CDR2 YFSETQ come from the germline V gene. In DNA form, the CDR3 reads TGCGCCAGCACCCAACATGGACAGGGGGCCTACGAGCAGTACTTC. Translated, it gives CASTQHGQGAYEQYF.

The rearrangement joins TRBV6-4 to TRBJ2-3, with D possibly being TRBD2 (6 bases). CDR1 and CDR2 from the germline V gene are MRHNA and SNTAGT. V lost 4 bases, J lost 3 bases, and 14 bases lay in between. This CDR3 comprises 15 residues. In nucleotides, the CDR3 is TGTGCCAGCAGTGGGGCAAGGGACTTTACAGATACGCAGTATTTT. Amino acids: CASSGARDFTDTQYF.

V and J are TRBV11-1 and TRBJ2-5, with D tentatively TRBD1 (8 bases). CDR1 SGHAT and CDR2 FQDESV come from the germline V gene (reference sequence). The CDR3 loop spans 13 amino acids. The ends were cut back, 8 bases at V and 5 bases at J, with 15 bases in the middle. The CDR3 DNA sequence: TGTGCCAGCTTGGACAGGGACTATGAGACCCAGTACTTC. It encodes CASLDRDYETQYF.

The chain employs TRBV7-2 and TRBJ1-5; D ambiguous. The V gene's germline CDR1 is SGHTA and CDR2 FQGNSA. Trimming cost V 0 bases and J 1 base, with 1 base left between them. The CDR3 has 13 residues. Here the CDR3 DNA reads TGTGCCAGCAGCTTAGCCAGCAATCAGCCCCAGCATTTT. It encodes CASSLASNQPQHF.

The chain joins TRBV7-8 to TRBJ1-1; TRBD1 aligns across 7 bases. Trimming cost V 6 bases and J 7 bases; bases outside gene matches: 8. Germline V gene sequence: CDR1 SGHVS, CDR2 FQNEAQ. The CDR3 consists of 13 residues. The CDR3 nucleotides are TGTGCCAGCAGTTTAAACAGGGGTGGTGAAGCTTTCTTT. Its protein product is CASSLNRGGEAFF.

This clone was detected once. The chain uses TRBV29-1 and TRBJ2-5; D is undetermined. The CDR3 loop spans 12 amino acids. Germline lookup yields CDR1 SQVTM and CDR2 ANQGSEA. V gave up 1 base and J gave up 2 bases, with 5 bases separating them. CDR3 DNA: TGCAGCGTTGAAGGGATGCAAGAGACCCAGTACTTC. Protein product: CSVEGMQETQYF.

The J gene is TRBJ2-1, the V gene TRBV7-6; D is possibly TRBD2 (5 bases). Trimming shortened V by 0 bases and J by 0 bases, and 6 bases separated the two germline ends. Looked up from germline, CDR1 is SGHVS and CDR2 is FNYEAQ. The CDR3 has 15 amino acids. CDR3 DNA sequence: TGTGCCAGCAGCTTAGCGGGGAGCTCCTACAATGAGCAGTTCTTC. This sequence encodes CASSLAGSSYNEQFF.

The chain recombines TRBV11-3 with TRBJ2-1, with D possibly being TRBD1 or TRBD2 (6 bases each). The germline V gene encodes CDR1 SGHNT and CDR2 YENEEA. V lost 5 bases, J lost 7 bases, and 18 bases lay in between. The CDR3 extends over 15 amino acids. CDR3 residues: CASSLEGGGGNEQFF. DNA for the CDR3: TGTGCCAGCAGCCTCGAGGGGGGTGGAGGGAATGAGCAGTTCTTC.